These 8 T cell receptor beta chains came from one sample sequenced in a study of beta chain features in type 1 diabetes. The authors reverse transcribed all of the isolated RNA, so sequencing captured expressed TCRB transcripts. The method was immunoSEQ multiplex PCR; TCRdb's version includes in-frame clones alone and lacks a portion of them. The sample holds over 300,000 clones, less than 10% seen once. Sequences were obtained from central memory CD4+ T cells from blood. These receptors were collected from a woman younger than 30 in good health.

This chain joins TRBV6-6 and TRBJ1-5; no firm D call. The V gene lost 4 bases and the J gene lost 4 bases, with 5 bases spanning the gap. This CDR3 is built from 12 residues. The germline gives CDR1 MNHNY, CDR2 SVGAGI (reference sequence). The CDR3 loop is CASSSGNQPQHF. CDR3 DNA sequence: TGTGCCAGCAGTTCGGGAAATCAGCCCCAGCATTTT.

V and J are TRBV7-9 and TRBJ2-3; no reliable D call. The V gene lost 5 bases and the J gene lost 8 bases, with 20 bases spanning the gap. The germline gives CDR1 SEHNR, CDR2 FQNEAQ (reference sequence). This CDR3 region has 15 residues. The CDR3 region has the DNA TGTGCCAGCAGCCTTACTGGCCTCAACATTCTTACGCAGTATTTT. This codes for CASSLTGLNILTQYF. The full variable domain, rest sourced from reference TRBV7-9 and TRBJ2-3, is DTGVSQNPRHKITKRGQNVTFRCDPISEHNRLYWYRQTLGQGPEFLTYFQNEAQLEKSRLLSDRFSAERPKGSFSTLEIQRTEQGDSAMYLCASSLTGLNILTQYFGPGTRLTVL.

V and J are TRBV2 and TRBJ2-7; D not certain. Germline V CDR1 and CDR2: SNHLY, FYNNEI. With 6 bases removed from V and 5 bases from J, the gap between germline ends came to 5 bases. This CDR3 has 10 amino acids. CDR3 coding DNA: TGTGCCAGCAGAGGGAACGAGCAGTACTTC. This translates into CASRGNEQYF.

This clone was detected a few times. The chain has TRBV27 and TRBJ1-5, with a possible D match to TRBD1 (6 bases). With 5 bases removed from V and 3 bases from J, the gap between germline ends came to 17 bases. CDR1 and CDR2 (germline): MNHEY, SMNVEV (reference sequence). The CDR3 spans 16 residues. DNA for the CDR3: TGTGCCAGCAGTCAATCGTGGGGGCGCGTCAATCAGCCCCAGCATTTT. Its protein product is CASSQSWGRVNQPQHF.

For this clone: Other nucleotide sequences in the sample specify the same CDR3. This chain connects TRBV5-1 to TRBJ2-7; 7 positions match TRBD2. V shed 4 bases, J shed 4 bases, and the junction held 5 bases outside the gene matches. Per germline, CDR1 SGHRS and CDR2 YFSETQ. This CDR3 is 13 amino acids long. CDR3 nucleotides: TGCGCCAGCAGCCTGGGGGAGGGGTACGAGCAGTACTTC. Protein sequence: CASSLGEGYEQYF.

V usage is TRBV5-1 and J usage is TRBJ2-7, with D perhaps matching TRBD1 (5 bases). V was pared by 4 bases and J by 3 bases, with 17 bases between. The CDR3 sequence is 15 residues long. Germline assignment: CDR1 SGHRS and CDR2 YFSETQ. The CDR3 bases are TGCGCCAGCAGCCCCCGGTCCCAGGGTGGCTACGAGCAGTACTTC. This gives the protein CASSPRSQGGYEQYF. Supplemented by reference TRBV5-1 and TRBJ2-7, the full variable domain reads KAGVTQTPRYLIKTRGQQVTLSCSPISGHRSVSWYQQTPGQGLQFLFEYFSETQRNKGNFPGRFSGRQFSNSRSEMNVSTLELGDSALYLCASSPRSQGGYEQYFGPGTRLTVT.

In this sample, this clone turned up a few times. This chain joins TRBV15 and TRBJ1-4; D gene unclear. The germline gives CDR1 LNHNV, CDR2 YYDKDF (reference sequence). The CDR3 consists of 14 residues. V lost 0 bases, J lost 8 bases, and 10 bases lay in between. Here the CDR3 DNA reads TGTGCCACCAGCAGAGATTTGGCGGGAGAAAAACTGTTTTTT. It codes for CATSRDLAGEKLFF.

Only a few counts were recorded for this clone. This chain connects TRBV28 to TRBJ1-1; a weak D match, TRBD1 (5 bases). Trimming took 4 bases from V and 1 from J, leaving 13 bases between them. Looked up from germline, CDR1 is MDHEN and CDR2 is SYDVKM. The CDR3 contains 15 residues. The CDR3 is CASSYPGRGNTEAFF. CDR3 DNA: TGTGCCAGCAGTTACCCGGGAAGGGGGAACACTGAAGCTTTCTTT.